This T cell receptor beta chain was identified during a study of control samples from healthy donors and cancer patients. The V gene's germline CDR1 is MGHRA and CDR2 YSYEKL. The trim removed 0 bases at V and 0 bases at J, leaving 12 bases unmatched. This CDR3 region has 19 residues. Some clones are missing from TCRdb's copy, which holds only in-frame ones; the method was immunoSEQ multiplex PCR. The top ten clones hold approximately 11% of a sample with 2,000 to 3,000 clones, 90% to 97% of them seen once. The sequence came from a man in his 70s with colorectal cancer. The sample consisted of PBMCs. This sequence joins TRBV4-1 and TRBJ1-1; 8 bases fit TRBD1. DNA of the CDR3: TGCGCCAGCAGCCAAGATCCCGACAGGGGCGACATCATGAACACTGAAGCTTTCTTT. Translation gives CASSQDPDRGDIMNTEAFF.